This passage covers 31 T cell receptor beta chains from one sample sequenced in a study of vaccination effects on CD4 cells after COVID-19. ViraFEST assay sequencing came after antigen-specific CD4+ T cells were expanded with viral peptide pools. CD4+ T cell isolation took place after approximately ten days of culture. This table comes from immunoSEQ multiplex PCR, and its TCRdb copy is limited to in-frame clones, with some not included. Here the sample spans over 55,000 clones, 81% being singletons. These receptors' antigens are unknown. This material consisted of CD4+ T cells from PBMCs cultured with HCoV-229E spike peptides, taken before COVID-19 vaccination. The receptors stem from a human donor who received a COVID-19 vaccine.

Only one count was recorded for this clone. This chain links TRBV19 with TRBJ2-3; TRBD2 matches at 7 bases. The CDR3 is 15 residues long. The V segment lost 7 bases and the J segment 2 bases; nucleotides outside the gene matches: 9. Germline V CDR1 and CDR2: LNHDA, SQIVND (reference sequence). This CDR3 reads CASKILARSTDTQYF. The DNA of the CDR3 is TGTGCCAGTAAGATACTAGCGAGGTCCACAGATACGCAGTATTTT.

This chain uses TRBV12-3 or TRBV12-4 with TRBJ1-5; D remains unclear. V gave up 6 bases and J gave up 5 bases, with 11 bases separating them. The length of the CDR3 is 13 residues. The CDR3 DNA sequence: TGTGCCAGCAGCCTCGCAAGGGATCAGCCCCAGCATTTT. Protein: CASSLARDQPQHF.

The chain combines TRBV7-2 with TRBJ1-4, with D perhaps TRBD1 (5 bases). Germline V gene lookup returns CDR1 SGHTA and CDR2 FQGNSA. V lost 5 bases and J 5 bases, leaving 15 bases between the germline ends. The CDR3 has 15 amino acids. CDR3 sequence: CASSRTLFGNEKLFF. Here the CDR3 DNA reads TGTGCCAGCAGCCGGACACTCTTCGGCAATGAAAAACTGTTTTTT.

The chain joins TRBV5-1 to TRBJ1-2, with D perhaps matching TRBD1 (5 bases). The CDR3 has 13 amino acids. Germline values: CDR1 SGHRS, CDR2 YFSETQ. Trimming stripped 3 bases from V and 3 bases from J, with 9 bases between. The CDR3 DNA follows: TGCGCCAGCAGCTGGGGACGGGACTATGGCTACACCTTC. It yields the protein CASSWGRDYGYTF.

This chain uses TRBV2 with TRBJ2-3; the D is unclear. This CDR3 comprises 12 residues. Germline values: CDR1 SNHLY, CDR2 FYNNEI. Trimming pared 3 bases from V and 7 bases from J, leaving 8 bases between. This chain's CDR3 is CASSDRSNTQYF. CDR3 DNA sequence: TGTGCCAGCAGTGACCGGTCGAATACGCAGTATTTT.

The rearrangement links TRBV19 to TRBJ2-3, with D perhaps matching TRBD2 (6 bases). With 1 base removed from V and 2 bases from J, the gap between germline ends came to 10 bases. The germline V gene has CDR1 LNHDA and CDR2 SQIVND (reference sequence). The CDR3 runs 15 residues. The chain's CDR3 is CASSIGDSSTDTQYF. DNA of the CDR3: TGTGCCAGTAGTATAGGGGACTCTTCCACAGATACGCAGTATTTT.

The chain joins TRBV10-2 to TRBJ2-3; D unclear. The length of the CDR3 is 17 residues. V was cut by 2 bases and J by 0 bases, with 15 bases left in between. Germline CDR1 and CDR2: WSHSY and SAAADI. CDR3 protein: CASSEASPEASTDTQYF. The CDR3 DNA follows: TGCGCCAGCAGTGAGGCCTCCCCGGAAGCTAGCACAGATACGCAGTATTTT.

V gene TRBV9 combines with J gene TRBJ2-5; 11 nucleotides agree with TRBD1. V was pared by 2 bases and J by 4 bases, with 4 bases of the junction left unmatched. The CDR3 has 15 amino acids. Looked up from germline, CDR1 is SGDLS and CDR2 is YYNGEE. The CDR3 reads CASSVLGQGGETQYF. For the CDR3, the DNA is TGTGCCAGCAGCGTCTTGGGACAGGGGGGAGAGACCCAGTACTTC.

The chain couples TRBV7-3 to TRBJ1-1; no clear D. Trimming cost V 8 bases and J 1 base, with 11 bases left between them. Germline loops: CDR1 SGHTA, CDR2 FQGTGA. This CDR3 region has 13 residues. In nucleotides, the CDR3 is TGTGCCAGCGGAGTTCAGTCGAACACTGAAGCTTTCTTT. The encoded protein is CASGVQSNTEAFF.

This chain joins TRBV11-3 and TRBJ2-3; D ambiguous. The germline V and J ends were trimmed by 4 bases and 4 bases, with 9 bases remaining between them. Germline CDR1 SGHNT, CDR2 YENEEA. The CDR3 contains 13 residues. The CDR3 DNA reads TGTGCCAGCAGCTCCCCGCCTGCAGATACGCAGTATTTT. Amino acid sequence: CASSSPPADTQYF. The entire variable domain, with the rest obtained from reference TRBV11-3 and TRBJ2-3, is as follows: EAGVVQSPRYKIIEKKQPVAFWCNPISGHNTLYWYLQNLGQGPELLIRYENEEAVDDSQLPKDRFSAERLKGVDSTLKIQPAELGDSAVYLCASSSPPADTQYFGPGTRLTVL.

This chain uses TRBV5-4 with TRBJ1-5; D is possibly TRBD1 (6 bases). Trimming left V 4 bases short and J 1 base short, with 12 bases between. CDR1 SGHNT and CDR2 YYREEE come from the germline V gene (reference sequence). This CDR3 region has 15 residues. CDR3 coding DNA: TGTGCCAGCAGCCCGGCAGGGGAGAGCAATCAGCCCCAGCATTTT. Its protein product is CASSPAGESNQPQHF.

The rearrangement links TRBV5-6 to TRBJ2-2, with 7 bases lining up with TRBD2. Unmatched junction bases numbered 6, after V lost 4 bases and J lost 3 bases. The CDR3 length is 15 residues. Germline CDR1 is SGHDT and CDR2 is YYEEEE. The CDR3 sequence is CASSTWGGDTGELFF. The CDR3 nucleotides are TGTGCCAGCAGCACATGGGGGGGGGACACCGGGGAGCTGTTTTTT.

V usage is TRBV3-1 (or the pseudogene TRBV3-2) and J usage is TRBJ1-1, with unresolved D. This CDR3 is built from 13 residues. Looked up from germline, CDR1 is LGHDT and CDR2 is YNNKEL (reference sequence). The germline V and J ends were trimmed by 1 base and 10 bases, with 13 bases remaining between them. CDR3 bases: TGTGCCAGCAGCCAAGCGGGTGGGCGGGGAGCTTTCTTT. It codes for CASSQAGGRGAFF.

The chain carries TRBV19 and TRBJ1-1; D gene ambiguous. The germline V gene encodes CDR1 LNHDA and CDR2 SQIVND (reference sequence). CDR3 length equals 14 residues. Trimming removed 7 bases from V and 0 bases from J, with 12 bases in between. The CDR3 region has the DNA TGTGCCAGTACCCGGTACCACATGAACACTGAAGCTTTCTTT. This codes for CASTRYHMNTEAFF. Full variable domain (rest looked up from reference TRBV19 and TRBJ1-1): DGGITQSPKYLFRKEGQNVTLSCEQNLNHDAMYWYRQDPGQGLRLIYYSQIVNDFQKGDIAEGYSVSREKKESFPLTVTSAQKNPTAFYLCASTRYHMNTEAFFGQGTRLTVV.

This sequence joins TRBV6-1 and TRBJ1-6; D ambiguous. CDR1 MNHNS and CDR2 SASEGT come from the germline V gene. The CDR3 is 13 amino acids. Trimming took 7 bases from V and 5 from J, leaving 9 bases between them. CDR3 nucleotides: TGTGCCAGCAAAAAGGAGGATAATTCACCCCTCCACTTT. Translated, it gives CASKKEDNSPLHF.

The chain links TRBV30 to TRBJ1-4, with D perhaps matching TRBD1 (6 bases). CDR1 is GTSNPN, CDR2 SVGIG, per germline (reference sequence). With 0 bases removed from V and 7 bases from J, the gap between germline ends came to 12 bases. The CDR3 covers 14 residues. The DNA for the CDR3 is TGTGCCTGGAGTGTCGGGGGGCTGGGTGAAAAACTGTTTTTT. Its protein is CAWSVGGLGEKLFF.

The chain is built from TRBV2 and TRBJ2-7; D not resolved. This CDR3 comprises 12 residues. The V gene lost 3 bases and the J gene lost 3 bases, with 6 bases spanning the gap. CDR1 is SNHLY, CDR2 FYNNEI, per germline. In DNA, the CDR3 is TGTGCCAGCAGTGACCTGGGCTACGAGCAGTACGTC. Its translation: CASSDLGYEQYV.

This chain links TRBV15 with TRBJ1-3; no clear D. From germline, CDR1 is LNHNV and CDR2 YYDKDF (reference sequence). The CDR3 spans 14 residues. Trimming removed 0 bases from V and 7 bases from J, with 10 bases in between. In DNA, the CDR3 is TGTGCCACCAGCAGAGATGTCTCCCTGAACACCATATATTTT. It codes for CATSRDVSLNTIYF.

The DNA for the CDR3 is TGCAGCGTGCCCAAGAACTATGGCTACACCTTC. This codes for CSVPKNYGYTF. The gene calls are TRBV29-1 and TRBJ1-2; no reliable D call. Trimming removed 6 bases from V and 2 bases from J, with 7 bases in between. This CDR3 spans 11 amino acids. Germline V gene data show CDR1 as SQVTM and CDR2 as ANQGSEA.

In this sample, this clone turned up once. CDR3 nucleotides: TGTGCCAGTAGTCCACGAACCCCGGGACAGGGAATGGAAGCCGGGGAGCTGTTTTTT. Protein product: CASSPRTPGQGMEAGELFF. The V gene is TRBV19, the J gene TRBJ2-2, with 9 bases aligning to TRBD1. Germline trimming cut 5 bases from V and 6 bases from J; bases unmatched to any gene: 19. Germline assignment: CDR1 LNHDA and CDR2 SQIVND (reference sequence). The CDR3 has 19 residues.

The chain links TRBV9 to TRBJ1-1, with D uncertain. V shed 0 bases and J shed 5 bases, with 20 bases lying between them. Per germline, CDR1 SGDLS and CDR2 YYNGEE. The CDR3 length is 17 residues. CDR3 loop: CASSVDKAGPLWTEAFF. CDR3 bases: TGTGCCAGCAGCGTAGACAAGGCTGGGCCTTTATGGACTGAAGCTTTCTTT.

This clone was observed a single time. The rearrangement joins TRBV7-2 to TRBJ1-2; perhaps TRBD1 as D (5 bases). Germline lookup yields CDR1 SGHTA and CDR2 FQGNSA. The ends were cut back, 2 bases at V and 4 bases at J, with 11 bases in the middle. The CDR3 runs 14 residues. The CDR3 DNA reads TGTGCCAGCAGCTTACGGCAGGGACCCTATGGCTACACCTTC. Translation gives CASSLRQGPYGYTF.

The V and J genes are TRBV2 and TRBJ1-1; the D is unclear. Germline values: CDR1 SNHLY, CDR2 FYNNEI. CDR3 size: 14 residues. V lost 4 bases and J 7 bases, leaving 16 bases between the germline ends. The CDR3 nucleotides are TGTGCCAGCAGTGGGGCAGGAGAGAATGATGAAGCTTTCTTT. Protein product: CASSGAGENDEAFF.

This rearrangement joins TRBV19 to TRBJ2-2, with D uncertain. Per germline, CDR1 LNHDA and CDR2 SQIVND (reference sequence). Between the trimmed V and J ends, which lost 7 bases and 1 base, there was a span of 13 bases. The CDR3 loop spans 15 amino acids. CDR3 sequence: CASTPSTRNTGELFF. In nucleotides, the CDR3 is TGTGCCAGTACCCCTTCGACGAGGAACACCGGGGAGCTGTTTTTT. Looking up the rest from reference TRBV19 and TRBJ2-2 gives the full variable domain: DGGITQSPKYLFRKEGQNVTLSCEQNLNHDAMYWYRQDPGQGLRLIYYSQIVNDFQKGDIAEGYSVSREKKESFPLTVTSAQKNPTAFYLCASTPSTRNTGELFFGEGSRLTVL.

The V and J genes are TRBV19 and TRBJ1-3; D call uncertain. The CDR3 has 15 residues. The germline V gene encodes CDR1 LNHDA and CDR2 SQIVND (reference sequence). V was trimmed by 8 bases and J by 0 bases, leaving 14 bases between them. The CDR3 reads CASQRVGLSGNTIYF. The CDR3 DNA is TGTGCCAGTCAGAGGGTAGGGCTCTCTGGAAACACCATATATTTT.

The rearrangement links TRBV19 to TRBJ2-1; possible D gene TRBD2, 7 bases. Germline V lookup: CDR1 LNHDA, CDR2 SQIVND (reference sequence). The germline V and J ends were trimmed by 3 bases and 7 bases, with 16 bases remaining between them. The CDR3 is 15 amino acids. In DNA form, the CDR3 reads TGTGCCAGTAGTATTGGGAGGGGGGGACAAAATGAGCAGTTCTTC. It translates to CASSIGRGGQNEQFF.

This clone is medium-sized within its sample. The J gene is TRBJ1-3, the V gene TRBV7-2; no clear D gene. CDR3 length: 18 amino acids. The V end lost 2 bases, the J end lost 0 bases, and 17 bases lay between the germline ends. The V gene's germline CDR1 is SGHTA and CDR2 FQGNSA. CDR3 nucleotide sequence: TGTGCCAGCAGCTTATTCTACGTAAAGGAGAGCTCTGGAAACACCATATATTTT. Protein sequence: CASSLFYVKESSGNTIYF.

This clone was found a few times. The chain joins TRBV29-1 to TRBJ2-1, with 14 bases lining up with TRBD2. This CDR3 comprises 17 residues. Germline loops: CDR1 SQVTM, CDR2 ANQGSEA. The V gene end was trimmed by 6 bases and the J gene end by 10 bases; junction bases not matched to a gene: 17. The CDR3 protein is CSVDNNRLAGGQREQFF. The CDR3 bases are TGCAGCGTCGACAACAACCGACTAGCGGGGGGGCAGAGGGAGCAGTTCTTC.

The chain combines TRBV18 with TRBJ1-1; D may be TRBD1 (6 bases). This CDR3 region has 15 residues. Germline assignment: CDR1 KGHSH and CDR2 LQKENI. V lost 0 bases, J lost 4 bases, and 12 bases lay in between. CDR3 residues: CASSPPGRGGTEAFF. The CDR3 region has the DNA TGTGCCAGCTCACCACCCGGCAGGGGTGGCACTGAAGCTTTCTTT.

The chain is built from TRBV6-5 and TRBJ1-2; 8 bases map to TRBD1. The germline V gene has CDR1 MNHEY and CDR2 SVGAGI. V lost 6 bases to trimming and J lost 2 bases; unmatched junction nucleotides: 8. The CDR3 runs to 15 residues. The CDR3 loop is CASRLVRGPNYGYTF. The CDR3 nucleotides are TGTGCCAGCAGGTTGGTCAGGGGGCCCAACTATGGCTACACCTTC.

This clone was seen a single time. The V call is TRBV28, the J call TRBJ1-1, with D unclear. Trimming removed 11 bases from V and 0 bases from J, with 10 bases in between. In germline, CDR1 is MDHEN, CDR2 SYDVKM. CDR3 size: 12 residues. CDR3 protein: CASRRLNTEAFF. For the CDR3, the DNA is TGTGCCTCACGGAGGCTGAACACTGAAGCTTTCTTT.